The sequence of this T cell receptor beta chain was determined in a study of blood T cells in healthy people across ages (dated by TCRdb to between 2014 and 2017). General notes on the study: In model experiments, roughly one uniquely barcoded TCR beta cDNA molecule per two T cells was captured by template switching. The study measured age-related changes in TCR beta repertoire diversity using deep sequencing normalized with unique cDNA molecular identifiers. Donors were grouped into four age groups: young (average 16 years), middle-aged (about 40), aged (around 62) and long-lived (just over 80). To avoid experimental bias, donors of different ages were randomly spread across the sequencing lanes. For two donors (one aged 18 to 30 and one aged 80 or older), the study analyzed two additional independent replicas of 1 million unique cDNA reads from the same blood draw.

The donors were some 39 Caucasian individuals from Russia, aged roughly 6 to 90 years, who were systemically healthy. Each donor gave ten milliliters of peripheral blood, collected into EDTA-treated Vacutainer tubes. Ficoll-Paque density-gradient centrifugation was used to isolate PBMCs, with at least 6 million per sample. Trizol reagent was used to extract total RNA from PBMCs, with at least 5 micrograms per sample. Naive CD45RAhigh/CD27high T cell percentages were measured by flow cytometry on a PBMC aliquot from every donor. The full study reports these points: As age increased, observed TCR beta diversity per million T cells dropped in a roughly linear way, and a significant reduction was already evident by age 40. Compared with the aged group, the long-lived group had more naive CD4+ T cells, fewer expanded clones and increased TCR diversity, a pattern suggesting age selection. Observed TCR beta diversity correlated strongly with the percentage of naive T cells measured by flow cytometry. Because donor CMV infection status was unknown, age-related changes in expanded clonotypes were potentially confounded. Estimates of total diversity based on one million sequenced T cells were regarded as lower bounds and as underestimates. Because profiling used bulk unsorted PBMCs, naive and antigen-experienced compartments could not be compared conclusively.

The CDR3 measures 12 amino acids from cysteine to phenylalanine. The read is trimmed to its CDR3 DNA, 36 bases read in frame from base 1. Per the germline V gene, SNHLY is the CDR1 and FYNNEI is the CDR2. In the case of this clonotype: This clone's antigen is unknown. A read error may be the cause here, since a much bigger clone is one base away.

Preparation of the library involved 5' RACE. Data came from an Illumina HiSeq 2500. A second PCR of about 7 to 12 cycles was performed with a sample-barcoded 5' primer and a J-beta primer mix. A template-switch 5' adaptor carrying 12 random nucleotides introduced a unique molecular identifier onto each TCR beta cDNA molecule. At least 2.5 million CDR3-containing paired-end reads were obtained from each sample. First-strand cDNA synthesis was performed from all RNA using the Mint cDNA synthesis kit, with priming by a TRBC-specific oligonucleotide. After uracil-DNA glycosylase treatment, a first 18-cycle PCR used universal primers M1SS and BC2_uni_R on all cDNA. For the original study's pipeline: Normalization of each sample was performed by random selection of 1 million high-quality reads, each carrying a distinct molecular identifier. Instead of being binned into consensus sequences, reads that shared molecular identifiers were thrown out. MiTCR, with a Q25 quality threshold and the strictest error-elimination algorithm, was used for CDR3 identification, clonotype clustering and error correction. A nonparametric unseen species model with Euler transformation was used to estimate a lower bound on total TCR beta diversity. The public reads were reanalyzed by TCRdb: fastp trimming at Q25, MiXCR alignment, in-frame beta chains only. CDR3 protein sequences are deduplicated, and each keeps its most common genes and DNA. These V and J calls originate from TCRdb's pipeline instead of the authors' own analysis. This sample holds 650,000 or so distinct CDR3 sequences; around 52% were observed only once. Clones ranked in the top ten supply 13% of the sample.

The source is an elderly woman in good health. The V and J genes are TRBV2 and TRBJ2-1; no confident D gene assignment can be made. The sample taken for sequencing was blood. The CDR3 reads as follows: CTSSEDNNEQFF. The nucleotide sequence reads as follows: TGTACCAGCAGTGAGGATAACAATGAGCAGTTCTTC.